This T cell receptor beta chain emerged from a study of cytomegalovirus exposure and HLA in healthy donors. Study-wide findings and caveats: High sensitivity and specificity were reportedly achieved when the classifier diagnosed cytomegalovirus status. In a later analysis, DRB1 alleles had the most associated TCRs; HLA-C alleles the fewest.

Donors in the study were healthy people who gave bone marrow. PCR primers comprised 60 Vbeta and 13 Jbeta primers. Sequencing used immunoSEQ multiplex PCR; TCRdb keeps in-frame clones, though not all of them. This sample has about 180,000 clones, with roughly three quarters found just once. In regard to this clone: The antigen remains undetermined.

The sequenced sample was PBMCs. The TCR originated in a woman aged 25-40 years in good health and CMV-seropositive.

This CDR3 is CATAGGFNQPQHF. CDR3 nucleotides: TGTGCCACCGCGGGAGGGTTCAATCAGCCCCAGCATTTT. The rearrangement uses TRBV15 and TRBJ1-5, with D unresolved. The CDR3 sequence is 13 residues long. Germline V gene sequence: CDR1 LNHNV, CDR2 YYDKDF (reference sequence). Trimming took off 8 bases at V and 3 bases at J, with 11 bases between the two ends.